This T cell receptor (beta chain) was identified in a study of cytomegalovirus exposure and HLA in healthy donors. Whole-study context: It was reported in a later analysis that the same platform had been used for the 90 to 150 validation repertoires as for the 666 first-cohort repertoires.

This clone was seen at least ten times. Its specificity is not known. Study-wide results and limits: The study designated roughly 160 TCR beta chains cytomegalovirus-associated. As confirmed in vitro, three CMV-associated chains were specific for CMV antigens. The tendency of first-cohort TCR clusters to co-occur in the approximately 110 validation repertoires was identified by a subsequent analysis.

CDR3 length equals 13 residues. The J segment lost 5 bases and the V segment lost 6 bases, leaving 3 bases of the junction unmatched. The germline CDR1 and CDR2 sequences are MNHEY and SVGAGI. The repertoire was sequenced with immunoSEQ multiplex PCR; TCRdb's copy has only in-frame clones and lacks some. This sample has about 180,000 clones, with around 86% found just once. This clonotype was obtained from a man aged 18 to 30 in good health and CMV-seropositive. The chain joins TRBV6-5 to TRBJ2-2; 7 bases fit TRBD1. The source material was PBMCs. The CDR3 bases are TGTGCCAGCAGGTCACAGGGGACCGGGGAGCTGTTTTTT. Translation gives CASRSQGTGELFF.